This TCR beta chain was profiled in a study of PD-1 blockade in mismatch repair-deficient tumors (dated by TCRdb to 2016 to 2017). With regard to the full study: Between September 2013 and 2016, the trial enrolled approximately 86 consecutive patients with roughly twelve types of mismatch repair-deficient cancer, all of whom had received prior treatment and were progressing. Tumor-associated T cell clones were tracked in the peripheral blood of patients responding to PD-1 blockade by deep sequencing of TCR CDR3 regions. Beyond this particular receptor, the publication reports: Clones residing in the tumor, which were often undetectable in blood before treatment, expanded quickly after pembrolizumab and then contracted, generally before radiologic responses.

Trimming takes 4 bases off V and 2 bases off J; junction bases not matched to a gene: 5. CDR1 and CDR2 (MNHEY, SVGAGI) derive from the germline V gene. From the cysteine through the phenylalanine, the CDR3 covers 15 amino acids. The CDR3 DNA has 45 bases and is translated from base 1. Mismatch repair deficiency in every enrolled patient was established by polymerase chain reaction or immunohistochemistry. Three patients who responded to pembrolizumab therapy underwent TCR sequencing. In the phase II trial, pembrolizumab PD-1 blockade was tested prospectively in advanced mismatch repair-deficient cancers, no matter which tissue of origin the cancers came from. Peripheral blood T cell samples were collected serially, before PD-1 blockade began and at several time points afterward. The timing of each blood sample was reported as weeks after the first dose of pembrolizumab. The library was prepared using the immunoSEQ multiplex PCR assay. TCRdb retrieved this table from immuneACCESS and kept in-frame rearrangements only. Not all clones are present; in checked studies, unresolved V genes account for under half, and no reason is known for the remainder. The sample table holds 100,000 or so clones, of which 82% were seen once. Roughly 6.2% of the sample is taken by the ten largest.

Comments on this clone: The antigen it binds to is not known. The sample holds no much larger clone one base away, and base qualities are not on file.

The chain is assembled from TRBV6-5 and TRBJ2-3; TRBD1 agrees with 8 junctional bases. This receptor was identified in an adult with mismatch repair-deficient cancer. The material was peripheral blood, obtained approximately 35 weeks after starting pembrolizumab. CDR3 reads: CASSSGTGSTDTQYF. The bases read TGTGCCAGCAGTTCGGGGACAGGATCCACAGATACGCAGTATTTT.